The 5 T cell receptor beta chains given below trace back to one sample, sequenced in a study of blood T cell repertoires in COVID-19. Using immunoSEQ multiplex PCR, the repertoire was profiled, and TCRdb retains in-frame clones only, with some absent. The table lists under 55,000 clones, approximately 88% of them singletons. What was sequenced was peripheral blood. These receptors were taken from a human donor in a cohort sampled during active COVID-19.

This chain links TRBV5-1 with TRBJ1-1; D remains ambiguous. This CDR3 has 13 amino acids. The V end was cut by 0 bases, the J end by 12 bases, with 15 bases between. Per the germline V gene, CDR1 is SGHRS and CDR2 is YFSETQ. The CDR3 reads CASSLVTTPFPFF. The CDR3 nucleotides read TGCGCCAGCAGCTTGGTCACGACACCTTTCCCTTTCTTT. Full variable domain (missing parts from reference TRBV5-1 and TRBJ1-1): KAGVTQTPRYLIKTRGQQVTLSCSPISGHRSVSWYQQTPGQGLQFLFEYFSETQRNKGNFPGRFSGRQFSNSRSEMNVSTLELGDSALYLCASSLVTTPFPFFGQGTRLTVV.

The genes are TRBV5-1 and TRBJ1-6; 8 bases line up with TRBD1. Germline CDR1 SGHRS, CDR2 YFSETQ. The CDR3 consists of 17 residues. J lost 0 bases, V lost 4 bases, and 6 bases had no gene match. CDR3 sequence: CASSRGQGPSYNSPLHF. The CDR3 nucleotides read TGCGCCAGCAGCAGAGGACAGGGACCCTCCTATAATTCACCCCTCCACTTT.

The rearrangement joins TRBV14 to TRBJ1-2; D unresolved. The V end lost 0 bases, the J end lost 6 bases, and 17 bases lay between the germline ends. CDR1 and CDR2 (germline): SGHDN, FVKESK. This CDR3 spans 16 amino acids. Here the CDR3 reads CASSQDPAGAVHGYTF. Written as DNA, the CDR3 is TGTGCCAGCAGCCAAGATCCAGCGGGCGCAGTTCATGGCTACACCTTC.

This rearrangement joins TRBV18 to TRBJ1-4; D perhaps matches TRBD1 (6 bases). Germline lookup yields CDR1 KGHSH and CDR2 LQKENI. Trimming shortened V by 4 bases and J by 0 bases, and 9 bases separated the two germline ends. The CDR3 is 15 residues long. The CDR3 sequence: CASSRSGATNEKLFF. In nucleotides, the CDR3 is TGTGCCAGCTCACGATCAGGGGCAACTAATGAAAAACTGTTTTTT.

This sequence joins TRBV5-4 and TRBJ1-4; a possible D gene is TRBD1 (6 bases). The CDR3 has 14 residues. Germline V gene lookup returns CDR1 SGHNT and CDR2 YYREEE (reference sequence). The germline V and J ends were trimmed by 4 bases and 6 bases, with 13 bases remaining between them. CDR3 amino acids: CASSNDRLHEKLFF. The CDR3 DNA reads as TGTGCCAGCAGCAACGACAGGTTACATGAAAAACTGTTTTTT. Based on the CDR3 plus reference TRBV5-4 and TRBJ1-4, the full variable domain is ETGVTQSPTHLIKTRGQQVTLRCSSQSGHNTVSWYQQALGQGPQFIFQYYREEENGRGNFPPRFSGLQFPNYSSELNVNALELDDSALYLCASSNDRLHEKLFFGSGTQLSVL.